A selection of T cell receptor beta chains follows, all from one sample in a study of beta chain features in type 1 diabetes. Sequencing used immunoSEQ multiplex PCR; TCRdb keeps in-frame clones, though not all of them. The sample lists roughly 260,000 clones; roughly 20% were seen once. Input material: naive CD4+ T cells from blood. These receptors all stem from a woman between 40 and 50 years old with type 1 diabetes. Both conserved end residues are part of each CDR3. Each record gives: J gene, D gene, clone size, V gene, CDR3 DNA, CDR3 protein. D genes are given only for firm matches. Rows give clone size only sometimes, using once, few, many, or a class for an expanded clone.

TRBJ2-1	TRBD2	.	TRBV30	TGTGCCTGGAGTGAAACTAGCGGGAGCCCCTACAATGAGCAGTTCTTC	CAWSETSGSPYNEQFF
TRBJ2-3	.	.	TRBV21-1	TGTGCCAGCAGCAATGCGAGACACTTGGAAGTAGATACGCAGTATTTT	CASSNARHLEVDTQYF
TRBJ1-6	.	few	TRBV7-3	TGTGCCAGCGCCCAGGGGCAGAGGTCACCCCTCCACTTT	CASAQGQRSPLHF
TRBJ1-5	TRBD1	.	TRBV28	TGTGCCAGCACCTCATGGACAGGGTTAGGGCAGCCCCAGCATTTT	CASTSWTGLGQPQHF
TRBJ1-1	.	few	TRBV19	TGTGCCAGTAGTATAAGGACAGCGACCCACACTGAAGCTTTCTTT	CASSIRTATHTEAFF
TRBJ2-3	.	.	TRBV18	TGTGCCAGCTCACCTCCAGTGACAGATACGCAGTATTTT	CASSPPVTDTQYF
TRBJ2-3	TRBD1	.	TRBV19	TGTGCCAGTACCGCGGGACAGGGGGTAAATGGCGCAGATACGCAGTATTTT	CASTAGQGVNGADTQYF
TRBJ1-1	TRBD1	.	TRBV19	TGTGCCACCAGGATGGGGACAGGGAGCACTGAAGCTTTCTTT	CATRMGTGSTEAFF
TRBJ2-3	TRBD2	few	TRBV29-1	TGCAGCGTGGATCGGCTAGCGGGAGTTACAGATACGCAGTATTTT	CSVDRLAGVTDTQYF
TRBJ2-2	TRBD1	.	TRBV30	TGTGCCTGGACCCAGGGGGCTTTGGCGGAGCTGTTTTTT	CAWTQGALAELFF
TRBJ1-2	.	few	TRBV9	TGTGCCAGCAGAACAGGAACTTATGGCTACACCTTC	CASRTGTYGYTF
TRBJ2-7	TRBD1	.	TRBV7-2	TGTGCCAGCAGCAGGGAGTCAGGGGGCGAGCAGTACTTC	CASSRESGGEQYF
TRBJ1-2	TRBD1	.	TRBV6-5	TGTGCCAGCAGTCCGCGGACAGGACCCTATGGCTACACCTTC	CASSPRTGPYGYTF
TRBJ2-7	.	.	TRBV5-1	TGCGCCAGCAGCTTGGACAGAGAGCAGTACTTC	CASSLDREQYF
TRBJ1-2	TRBD1	.	TRBV4-3	TGCGCCAGCAGCCAACGGGACAGTTATGGCTACACCTTC	CASSQRDSYGYTF
TRBJ1-1	TRBD1	.	TRBV6-5	TGTGCCAGCAGTTACGGGACAGGGATTGAGGCTTTCTTT	CASSYGTGIEAFF
TRBJ2-6	.	.	TRBV9	TGTGCCAGCAGCGTAGGGAGGGCTGGGGCCAACGTCCTGACTTTC	CASSVGRAGANVLTF
TRBJ1-1	.	.	TRBV19	TGTGCCAGTAGTCCAAGGACAGTTCTGAACACTGAAGCTTTCTTT	CASSPRTVLNTEAFF
TRBJ2-1	.	.	TRBV27	TGTGCCAGCAGTTCCCCCGGACTAAGGTACAATGAGCAGTTCTTC	CASSSPGLRYNEQFF
TRBJ2-7	TRBD1	.	TRBV7-2	TGTGCCAGCAGCCTTGACAGGGGGGGTTTCTACGAGCAGTACTTC	CASSLDRGGFYEQYF
TRBJ2-3	TRBD2	few	TRBV5-1	TGCGCCAGCAGCCCGGGGACTAGCGGGGGGCTAGATACGCAGTATTTT	CASSPGTSGGLDTQYF
TRBJ1-1	TRBD1	.	TRBV7-8	TGTGCCAGTAATCGACAGGGGGCGAGGCGCACTGAAGCTTTCTTT	CASNRQGARRTEAFF
TRBJ1-1	.	.	TRBV7-9	TGTGCCAGCAGCAGCCCGAGGACTGAAGCTTTCTTT	CASSSPRTEAFF